This TCR beta chain was sequenced during a study of blood T cell repertoires in COVID-19. Assay: immunoSEQ multiplex PCR; the TCRdb copy retains only in-frame clones and omits some. The sample contains over 140,000 clones, over 60% of which appear only once. V lost 3 bases to trimming and J lost 2 bases; unmatched junction nucleotides: 2. The CDR3 has 14 amino acids. Germline V gene sequence: CDR1 SGHAT, CDR2 FQDESV (reference sequence). V is TRBV11-1 and J is TRBJ1-2, with 8 bases lining up with TRBD1. This receptor was taken from a woman between 45 and 60 years old who had recovered from COVID-19. The source material was PBMCs or T cells enriched from blood (not recorded which). The CDR3 is CASSLDRVNYGYTF. The CDR3 nucleotides read TGTGCCAGCAGCTTGGACAGGGTGAACTATGGCTACACCTTC. The whole variable domain, filled in from reference TRBV11-1 and TRBJ1-2, reads EAEVAQSPRYKITEKSQAVAFWCDPISGHATLYWYRQILGQGPELLVQFQDESVVDDSQLPKDRFSAERLKGVDSTLKIQPAELGDSAMYLCASSLDRVNYGYTFGSGTRLTVV.